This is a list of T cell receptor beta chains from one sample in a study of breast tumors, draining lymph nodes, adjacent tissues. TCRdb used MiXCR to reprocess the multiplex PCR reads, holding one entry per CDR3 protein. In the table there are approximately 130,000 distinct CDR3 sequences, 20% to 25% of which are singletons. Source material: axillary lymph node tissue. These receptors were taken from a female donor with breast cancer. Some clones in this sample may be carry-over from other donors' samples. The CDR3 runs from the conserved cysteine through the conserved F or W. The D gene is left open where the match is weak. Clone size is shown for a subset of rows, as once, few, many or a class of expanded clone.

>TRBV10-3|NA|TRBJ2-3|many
CAISESGDPDTQYF
TGTGCCATCAGTGAGTCGGGAGACCCAGATACGCAGTATTTT
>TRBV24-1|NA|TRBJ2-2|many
CATSDKVGELFF
TGTGCCACCAGTGATAAGGTCGGGGAGCTGTTTTTT
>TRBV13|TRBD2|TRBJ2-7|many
CASSRLSGRAREQYF
TGTGCCAGCAGCCGACTCAGCGGGAGGGCAAGAGAGCAGTACTTC
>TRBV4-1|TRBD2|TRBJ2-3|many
CASSRFSGTSGTDTQYF
TGCGCCAGCAGCCGCTTTTCCGGGACTAGCGGGACAGATACGCAGTATTTT
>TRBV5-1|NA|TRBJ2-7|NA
CASSSNPAWGSYKQCF
TGCGCCAGCAGCTCGAACCCGGCATGGGGGTCATACAAGCAGTGCTTC
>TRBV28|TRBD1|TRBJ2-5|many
CASSSGGRETQYF
TGTGCCAGCAGCTCAGGGGGACGGGAGACCCAGTACTTC
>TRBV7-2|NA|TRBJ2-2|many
CASSFFLVGGSGELFF
TGTGCCAGCAGCTTTTTCCTGGTAGGGGGATCCGGGGAGCTGTTTTTT
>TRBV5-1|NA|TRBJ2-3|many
CASSGGTASTDTQYF
TGCGCCAGCAGCGGAGGGACAGCTAGCACAGATACGCAGTATTTT
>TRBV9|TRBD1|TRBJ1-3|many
CASSAGTAGNTIYF
TGTGCCAGCAGCGCCGGGACAGCTGGAAACACCATATATTTT
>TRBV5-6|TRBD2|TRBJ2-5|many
CASSFSTGGEETQYF
TGTGCCAGCAGCTTTTCGACGGGAGGTGAAGAGACCCAGTACTTC
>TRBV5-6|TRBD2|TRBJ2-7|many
CASSLAGGREQYF
TGTGCCAGCAGCTTGGCGGGAGGGCGCGAGCAGTACTTC
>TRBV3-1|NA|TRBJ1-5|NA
CASNQKGVGDQPQHF
TGTGCCAGCAACCAAAAGGGTGTAGGGGATCAGCCCCAGCATTTT
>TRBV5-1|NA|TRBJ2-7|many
CASSLADGEQYF
TGCGCCAGCAGCTTGGCGGATGGCGAGCAGTACTTC
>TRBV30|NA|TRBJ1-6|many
CAWADAGDSPLHF
TGTGCCTGGGCTGACGCGGGGGACTCACCCCTCCACTTT
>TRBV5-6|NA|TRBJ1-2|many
CASSSLSLGYTF
TGTGCCAGCAGCTCACTCAGCTTGGGCTACACCTTC
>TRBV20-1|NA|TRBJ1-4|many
CSARRRATNEKLFF
TGCAGTGCTAGACGGAGAGCAACTAATGAAAAACTGTTTTTT
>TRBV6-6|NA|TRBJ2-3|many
CASSLGGDTDTQYF
TGTGCCAGCAGTTTAGGAGGGGACACAGATACGCAGTATTTT
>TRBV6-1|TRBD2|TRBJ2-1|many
CASYFLAGGYNEQFF
TGTGCCAGCTACTTCCTAGCGGGTGGTTACAATGAGCAGTTCTTC
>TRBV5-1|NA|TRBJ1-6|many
CASSTGSYNSPLHF
TGCGCCAGCAGCACAGGGAGCTATAATTCACCCCTCCACTTT
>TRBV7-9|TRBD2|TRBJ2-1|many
CASSPRTSGRAYEQFF
TGTGCCAGCAGCCCCCGGACTAGCGGGAGGGCCTATGAGCAGTTCTTC
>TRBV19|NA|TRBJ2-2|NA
CASRHRGNTGELFF
TGTGCCAGTAGGCATCGAGGGAACACCGGGGAGCTGTTTTTT
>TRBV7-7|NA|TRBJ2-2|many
CASGVSGNTGELFF
TGTGCCAGCGGGGTTTCGGGAAACACCGGGGAGCTGTTTTTT
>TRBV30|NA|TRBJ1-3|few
CAWGTANTIYF
TGTGCCTGGGGAACAGCAAACACCATATATTTT
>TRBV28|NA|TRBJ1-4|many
CASSPERGTNEKLFF
TGTGCCAGCAGCCCAGAGAGGGGGACTAATGAAAAACTGTTTTTT
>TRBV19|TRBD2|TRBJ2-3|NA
CASSMNYGGRSIHTDTQYF
TGTGCCAGTAGTATGAATTACGGGGGGAGGTCGATCCACACAGATACGCAGTATTTT
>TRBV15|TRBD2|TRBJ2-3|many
CATSRRVAGVADTQYF
TGTGCCACCAGCAGAAGAGTGGCGGGAGTCGCAGATACGCAGTATTTT
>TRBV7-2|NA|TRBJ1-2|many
CASSSRGTYGYTF
TGTGCCAGCAGCTCTAGGGGGACGTACGGCTACACCTTC
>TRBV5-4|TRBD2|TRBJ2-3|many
CASSRRLAGGSTDTQYF
TGTGCCAGCAGCCGTCGACTAGCGGGAGGGAGCACAGATACGCAGTATTTT
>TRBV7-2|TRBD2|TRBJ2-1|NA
CASSPINQAGGSHNEQFF
TGTGCCAGCAGCCCCATCAATCAAGCGGGGGGTTCCCATAATGAGCAGTTCTTC
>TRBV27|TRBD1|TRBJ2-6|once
CASRFSFTGAGANVLTF
TGTGCCAGCAGGTTCTCTTTTACAGGGGCTGGGGCCAACGTCCTGACTTTC
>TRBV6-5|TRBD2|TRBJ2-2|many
CASSPRLAMNTGELFF
TGTGCCAGCAGTCCCAGACTAGCGATGAACACCGGGGAGCTGTTTTTT
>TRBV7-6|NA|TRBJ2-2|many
CASKTGIPTGELFF
TGTGCCAGCAAGACCGGGATTCCCACCGGGGAGCTGTTTTTT
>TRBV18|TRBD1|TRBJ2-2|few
CASSPYRGPGELFF
TGTGCCAGCTCACCGTACAGGGGGCCCGGGGAGCTGTTTTTT
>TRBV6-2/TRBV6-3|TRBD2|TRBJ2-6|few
CASSSGTSGSPGANVLTF
TGTGCCAGCAGTTCGGGGACTAGCGGGAGTCCTGGGGCCAACGTCCTGACTTTC
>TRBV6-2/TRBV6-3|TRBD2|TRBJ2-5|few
CASRGLAGGGQETQYF
TGTGCCAGCAGAGGACTAGCGGGAGGCGGGCAAGAGACCCAGTACTTC
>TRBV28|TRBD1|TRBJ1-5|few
CASNRPTGGGQPQHF
TGTGCCAGCAATAGACCCACAGGGGGGGGTCAGCCCCAGCATTTT
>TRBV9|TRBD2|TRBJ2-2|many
CASSPLGAGGLPGELFF
TGTGCCAGCAGCCCACTGGGGGCGGGAGGGCTCCCCGGGGAGCTGTTTTTT
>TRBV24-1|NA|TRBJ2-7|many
CATSDSGSSYEQYF
TGTGCCACCAGTGATTCCGGTTCCTCCTACGAGCAGTACTTC
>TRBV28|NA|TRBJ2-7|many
CASSQAGRPYEQYF
TGTGCCAGCAGTCAAGCCGGGAGACCCTACGAGCAGTACTTC
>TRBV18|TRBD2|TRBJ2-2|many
CASSPLAGNTGELFF
TGTGCCAGCTCACCACTAGCGGGGAACACCGGGGAGCTGTTTTTT